These 16 T cell receptor beta chains share one sample of origin, sequenced in a study of blood T cell repertoires in COVID-19 (dated by TCRdb to the early 2020s). The library was produced with the immunoSEQ multiplex PCR assay. The source is immuneACCESS, and TCRdb retained only in-frame sequences with V and J called. Part of the clones is not carried over; for the studies checked, unresolved V genes explain less than half of this, and the remainder is unexplained. The sample has 200,000 to 250,000 clones on record, around 86% of them singletons. The top ten hold roughly 4.5% of the sample. Sequenced input: peripheral blood. These receptor sequences come from a man aged 45-65 years with acute or convalescent COVID-19.

V gene TRBV27 combines with J gene TRBJ2-7, with D tentatively TRBD1 (6 bases). Germline V gene lookup returns CDR1 MNHEY and CDR2 SMNVEV (reference sequence). Trimming took 2 bases from V and 0 from J, leaving 17 bases between them. The CDR3 runs 17 residues. The CDR3 region is CASSLNVRGASSYEQYF. The CDR3 DNA is TGTGCCAGCAGTTTAAATGTCAGGGGCGCCTCCTCCTACGAGCAGTACTTC.

The chain combines TRBV11-2 with TRBJ1-1, with D maybe TRBD1 (6 bases). The V and J ends lost 3 bases and 11 bases respectively, with 19 bases between them. From germline, CDR1 is SGHAT and CDR2 FQNNGV. The CDR3 contains 14 residues. The CDR3: CASSFSTGIVTAFF. The CDR3 nucleotides read TGTGCCAGCAGCTTCTCTACAGGGATCGTGACGGCTTTCTTT.

V usage is TRBV2 and J usage is TRBJ2-3; D is unclear. Germline lookup yields CDR1 SNHLY and CDR2 FYNNEI. The CDR3 length is 15 residues. Deletions cut 6 bases from V and 4 bases from J, with 17 bases between. This CDR3 is CASSPEAVDSDTQYF. The CDR3 coding sequence is TGTGCCAGCAGCCCCGAGGCAGTAGATTCAGATACGCAGTATTTT.

The CDR3 sequence is CASSQGQLAGELFF. The CDR3 coding sequence is TGTGCCAGCAGCCAGGGACAACTCGCCGGGGAGCTGTTTTTT. The V gene is TRBV11-3, the J gene TRBJ2-2; a weak D match, TRBD1 (6 bases). This CDR3 has 14 amino acids. The germline V and J ends were trimmed by 5 bases and 6 bases, with 13 bases remaining between them. From germline, CDR1 is SGHNT and CDR2 YENEEA.

This rearrangement joins TRBV7-2 to TRBJ2-1, with 11 bases matching TRBD2. Trimming took 3 bases from V and 6 from J; bases not matched to a gene: 4. Germline V gene sequence: CDR1 SGHTA, CDR2 FQGNSA. The CDR3 spans 15 residues. CDR3 nucleotide sequence: TGTGCCAGCAGCTTCTCTAGCGGGGGGCGCAATGAGCAGTTCTTC. Its translation: CASSFSSGGRNEQFF.

This clone showed up just once. The genes are TRBV5-4 and TRBJ2-1; 8 nucleotides match TRBD2. CDR3 length equals 17 residues. CDR1 is SGHNT and CDR2 is YYREEE in the germline V gene (reference sequence). Losses at the gene ends were 4 bases for V and 10 bases for J; bases not matched to a gene: 19. DNA for the CDR3: TGTGCCAGCAGCCCTATAGTAGGGGGACTAGTGACTGAGGAGCAGTTCTTC. Amino acid sequence: CASSPIVGGLVTEEQFF. Full variable domain (remainder filled in from reference TRBV5-4 and TRBJ2-1): ETGVTQSPTHLIKTRGQQVTLRCSSQSGHNTVSWYQQALGQGPQFIFQYYREEENGRGNFPPRFSGLQFPNYSSELNVNALELDDSALYLCASSPIVGGLVTEEQFFGPGTRLTVL.

V gene TRBV5-4 combines with J gene TRBJ2-1; maybe TRBD1 (6 bases). The CDR3 extends over 14 amino acids. Deletions cut 3 bases from V and 9 bases from J, with 16 bases between. CDR1 SGHNT and CDR2 YYREEE come from the germline V gene (reference sequence). The chain's CDR3 is CASSWETGRGEQFF. The CDR3 bases are TGTGCCAGCAGCTGGGAGACAGGCCGAGGTGAGCAGTTCTTC.

The V call is TRBV7-8, the J call TRBJ2-5, with 7 bases lining up with TRBD1. The ends lost 8 bases at V and 0 bases at J; junction bases unmatched: 12. The CDR3 is 16 amino acids. The germline gives CDR1 SGHVS, CDR2 FQNEAQ. This CDR3 is CASASRTGRDQETQYF. The CDR3 nucleotides read TGTGCCAGCGCTTCTCGGACAGGAAGGGACCAAGAGACCCAGTACTTC.

This rearrangement joins TRBV6-5 to TRBJ2-1, with 8 bases fitting TRBD1. The CDR3 loop spans 15 amino acids. Trimming removed 4 bases from V and 1 base from J; junction bases left unmatched: 3. Germline V gives CDR1 MNHEY, CDR2 SVGAGI. CDR3: CASSSTGGSYNEQFF. DNA for the CDR3: TGTGCCAGCAGTTCCACAGGGGGTTCCTACAATGAGCAGTTCTTC.

The chain employs TRBV19 and TRBJ1-5; D not certain. This CDR3 spans 16 amino acids. Trimming removed 4 bases from V and 5 bases from J, with 18 bases in between. Germline CDR1 LNHDA, CDR2 SQIVND (reference sequence). CDR3 loop: CASSTRYGSTHQPQHF. Here the CDR3 DNA reads TGTGCCAGTAGTACCCGCTACGGGAGCACCCATCAGCCCCAGCATTTT. Supplemented by reference TRBV19 and TRBJ1-5, the full variable domain reads DGGITQSPKYLFRKEGQNVTLSCEQNLNHDAMYWYRQDPGQGLRLIYYSQIVNDFQKGDIAEGYSVSREKKESFPLTVTSAQKNPTAFYLCASSTRYGSTHQPQHFGDGTRLSIL.

This clone was detected once. The CDR3 region has the DNA TGTGCCAGCACGAGGGGATTGGGGACTAACAATCAGCCCCAGCATTTT. It specifies CASTRGLGTNNQPQHF. The chain employs TRBV2 and TRBJ1-5, with D possibly matching TRBD1 (5 bases). This CDR3 is built from 16 residues. Per the germline V gene, CDR1 is SNHLY and CDR2 is FYNNEI. V was trimmed by 7 bases and J by 3 bases, leaving 19 bases between them.

The chain has TRBV7-2 and TRBJ1-6; D is unresolved. The CDR3 loop spans 12 amino acids. Per the germline V gene, CDR1 is SGHTA and CDR2 is FQGNSA. The V gene lost 5 bases and the J gene lost 7 bases, with 6 bases spanning the gap. The CDR3 loop is CASSRGNSPLHF. CDR3 nucleotides: TGTGCCAGCAGCCGCGGGAATTCACCCCTCCACTTT.

V and J are TRBV6-5 and TRBJ1-3; D remains ambiguous. The length of the CDR3 is 16 residues. Germline CDR1 reads MNHEY; CDR2 reads SVGAGI. Trimming took off 0 bases at V and 0 bases at J, with 9 bases between the two ends. CDR3 protein: CASSYSNSFSGNTIYF. CDR3 bases: TGTGCCAGCAGTTACTCGAACAGCTTCTCTGGAAACACCATATATTTT.

V gene TRBV6-6 combines with J gene TRBJ1-6, with unresolved D. The CDR3 spans 12 residues. V dropped 5 bases and J dropped 8 bases, with 7 bases sitting between them. The germline CDR1 and CDR2 sequences are MNHNY and SVGAGI (reference sequence). This chain's CDR3 is CASSPLYSPLHF. CDR3 coding DNA: TGTGCCAGCAGTCCTCTCTATTCACCCCTCCACTTT.

This chain uses TRBV27 with TRBJ2-7, with TRBD1 as a possible D gene (6 bases). With 4 bases removed from V and 2 bases from J, the gap between germline ends came to 18 bases. CDR1 and CDR2 (germline): MNHEY, SMNVEV (reference sequence). The CDR3 loop spans 16 amino acids. The CDR3 sequence: CASSSLLRGGTYEQYF. The CDR3 nucleotides are TGTGCCAGCAGTTCTCTCCTGAGAGGGGGTACCTACGAGCAGTACTTC.

The table lists this clone with a few counts. The V and J genes are TRBV7-8 and TRBJ1-5; TRBD1 matches 7 bases. Germline V gene lookup returns CDR1 SGHVS and CDR2 FQNEAQ. The CDR3 has 13 residues. With V trimmed by 2 bases and J by 5 bases, 0 bases remained unmatched. Here the CDR3 DNA reads TGTGCCAGCAGCTTACAGGGGGATCAGCCCCAGCATTTT. Translating gives CASSLQGDQPQHF.